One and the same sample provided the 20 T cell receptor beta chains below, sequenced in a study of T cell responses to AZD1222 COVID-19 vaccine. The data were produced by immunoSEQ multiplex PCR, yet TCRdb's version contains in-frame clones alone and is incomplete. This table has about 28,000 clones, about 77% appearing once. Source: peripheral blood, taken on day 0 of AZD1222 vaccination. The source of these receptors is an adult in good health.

CDR3 DNA sequence: TGTGCCAGCAGCAAAGGGGCAGTTAGCAATCAGCCCCAGCATTTT. Its translation is CASSKGAVSNQPQHF. The rearrangement uses TRBV21-1 and TRBJ1-5; TRBD1, the table's D call, lacks a check against the DNA. TRBV21-1 is noted as a pseudogene. The CDR3 extends over 15 amino acids.

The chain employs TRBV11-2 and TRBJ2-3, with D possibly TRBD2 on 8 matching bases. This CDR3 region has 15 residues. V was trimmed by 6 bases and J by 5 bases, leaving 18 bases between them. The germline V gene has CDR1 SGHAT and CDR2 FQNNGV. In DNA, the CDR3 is TGTGCCAGCAGGGCGAGGGGGCGGGAGGTAGATACGCAGTATTTT. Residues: CASRARGREVDTQYF.

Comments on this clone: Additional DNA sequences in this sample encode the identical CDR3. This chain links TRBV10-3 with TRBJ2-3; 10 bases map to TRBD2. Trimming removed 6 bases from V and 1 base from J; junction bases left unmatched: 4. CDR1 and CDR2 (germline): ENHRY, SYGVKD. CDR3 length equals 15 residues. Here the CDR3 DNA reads TGTGCCATCAGATCCGGGACTAGCGGCACAGATACGCAGTATTTT. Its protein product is CAIRSGTSGTDTQYF.

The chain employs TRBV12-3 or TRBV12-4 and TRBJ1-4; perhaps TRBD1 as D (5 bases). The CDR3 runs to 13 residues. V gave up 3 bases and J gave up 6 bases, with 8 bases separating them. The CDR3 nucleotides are TGTGCCAGCAGTTTTGGGGCAGATGAAAAACTGTTTTTT. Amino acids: CASSFGADEKLFF.

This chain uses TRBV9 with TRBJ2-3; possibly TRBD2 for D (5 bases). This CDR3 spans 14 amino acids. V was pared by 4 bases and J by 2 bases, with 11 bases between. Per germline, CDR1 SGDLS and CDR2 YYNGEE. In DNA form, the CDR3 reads TGTGCCAGCAGCCAGAGAGGGTCCACAGATACGCAGTATTTT. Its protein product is CASSQRGSTDTQYF.

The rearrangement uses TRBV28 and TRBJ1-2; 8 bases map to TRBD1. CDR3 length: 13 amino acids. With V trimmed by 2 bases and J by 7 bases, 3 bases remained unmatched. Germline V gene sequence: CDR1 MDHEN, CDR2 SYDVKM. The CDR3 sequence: CASSLTGTGGYTF. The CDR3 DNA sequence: TGTGCCAGCAGTTTAACGGGGACAGGTGGCTACACCTTC.

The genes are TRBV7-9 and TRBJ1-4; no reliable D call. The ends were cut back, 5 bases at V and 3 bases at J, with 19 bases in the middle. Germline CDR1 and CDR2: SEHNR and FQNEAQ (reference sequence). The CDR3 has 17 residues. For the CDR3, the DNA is TGTGCCAGCAGCCTTCAAAGGGTAGATTGGGCTAATGAAAAACTGTTTTTT. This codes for CASSLQRVDWANEKLFF.

The DNA for the CDR3 is TGTGCTAGTGGTTTTGAGAGGGCGAGGAACACTGAAGCTTTCTTT. It translates to CASGFERARNTEAFF. J is TRBJ1-1 and V is TRBV12-5; D gene uncertain. The CDR3 covers 15 residues. Germline CDR1 is LGHNT and CDR2 is FRNRAP. The V gene lost 3 bases and the J gene lost 1 base, with 12 bases spanning the gap.

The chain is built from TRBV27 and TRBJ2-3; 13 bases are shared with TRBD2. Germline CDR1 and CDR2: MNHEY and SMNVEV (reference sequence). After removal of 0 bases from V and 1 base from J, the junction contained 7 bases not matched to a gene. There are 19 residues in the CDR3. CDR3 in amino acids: CASSLSGLAGTLGTDTQYF. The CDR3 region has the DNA TGTGCCAGCAGTTTATCGGGACTAGCGGGAACCCTTGGCACAGATACGCAGTATTTT.

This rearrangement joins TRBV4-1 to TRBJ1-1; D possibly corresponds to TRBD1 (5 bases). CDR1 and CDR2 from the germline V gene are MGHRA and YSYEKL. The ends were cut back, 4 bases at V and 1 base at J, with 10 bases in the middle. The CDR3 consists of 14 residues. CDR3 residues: CASSLGQKNTEAFF. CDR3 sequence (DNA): TGCGCCAGCAGCCTAGGACAAAAGAACACTGAAGCTTTCTTT.

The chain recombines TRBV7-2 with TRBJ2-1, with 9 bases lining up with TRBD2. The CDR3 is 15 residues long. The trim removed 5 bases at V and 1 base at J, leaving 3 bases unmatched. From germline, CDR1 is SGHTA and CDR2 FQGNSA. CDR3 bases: TGTGCCAGCAGCCCTACTAGCGGGTCCTACAATGAGCAGTTCTTC. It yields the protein CASSPTSGSYNEQFF.

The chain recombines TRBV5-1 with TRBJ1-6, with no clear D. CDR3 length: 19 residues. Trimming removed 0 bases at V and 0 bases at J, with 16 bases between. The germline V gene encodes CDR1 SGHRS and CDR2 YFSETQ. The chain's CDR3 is CASSLAGVNPDSYNSPLHF. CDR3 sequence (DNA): TGCGCCAGCAGCTTGGCCGGGGTGAACCCTGACTCCTATAATTCACCCCTCCACTTT.

The CDR3 region is CASSLGGTIKADTQYF. DNA for the CDR3: TGCGCCAGCAGCTTGGGCGGAACTATCAAGGCAGATACGCAGTATTTT. The chain combines TRBV5-1 with TRBJ2-3; the D is unclear. V was clipped by 0 bases and J by 4 bases, with 15 bases between them. This CDR3 is built from 16 residues. CDR1 and CDR2 (germline): SGHRS, YFSETQ.

The CDR3 nucleotides are TGTGCCTGCCATACAGGGGTGCGAGAGACCCAGTACTTC. This translates into CACHTGVRETQYF. The chain has TRBV30 and TRBJ2-5, with 7 bases fitting TRBD1. Trimming removed 6 bases from V and 4 bases from J; junction bases left unmatched: 8. Per germline, CDR1 GTSNPN and CDR2 SVGIG (reference sequence). This CDR3 is 13 amino acids long.

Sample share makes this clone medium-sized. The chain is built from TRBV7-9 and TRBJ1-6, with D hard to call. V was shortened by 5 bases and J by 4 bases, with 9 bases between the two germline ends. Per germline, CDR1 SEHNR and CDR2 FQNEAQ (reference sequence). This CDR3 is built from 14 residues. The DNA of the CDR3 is TGTGCCAGCAGCCAAGTATTTTATAATTCACCCCTCCACTTT. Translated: CASSQVFYNSPLHF.

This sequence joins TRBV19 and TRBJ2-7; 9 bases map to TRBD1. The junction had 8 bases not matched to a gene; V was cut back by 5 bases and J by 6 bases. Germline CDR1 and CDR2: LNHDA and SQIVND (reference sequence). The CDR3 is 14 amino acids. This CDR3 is CASSVAGTGSEQYV. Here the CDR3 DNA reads TGTGCCAGTAGTGTCGCCGGGACAGGGTCCGAGCAGTACGTC.

The CDR3 bases are TGTGCCAGCAGCCCTCGGCAGGGCAGAGAGACCCAGTACTTC. Residues: CASSPRQGRETQYF. This rearrangement joins TRBV27 to TRBJ2-5, with a tentative D call TRBD1 (5 bases). Trimming cost V 6 bases and J 4 bases, with 15 bases left between them. CDR3 length: 14 amino acids. Germline lookup yields CDR1 MNHEY and CDR2 SMNVEV (reference sequence).

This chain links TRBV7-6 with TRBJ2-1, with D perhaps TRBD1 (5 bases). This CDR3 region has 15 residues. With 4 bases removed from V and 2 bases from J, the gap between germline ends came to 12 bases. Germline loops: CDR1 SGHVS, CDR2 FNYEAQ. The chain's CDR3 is CASSSRQGPYNEQFF. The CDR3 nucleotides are TGTGCCAGCAGCTCCCGCCAGGGCCCCTACAATGAGCAGTTCTTC.

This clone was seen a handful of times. The chain's CDR3 is CASKGQGFYNSPLHF. In DNA, the CDR3 is TGCGCCAGCAAGGGACAGGGGTTTTATAATTCACCCCTCCACTTT. The chain is built from TRBV5-1 and TRBJ1-6; 10 positions match TRBD1. The CDR3 spans 15 residues. After removal of 6 bases from V and 4 bases from J, the junction contained 4 bases not matched to a gene. Germline loops: CDR1 SGHRS, CDR2 YFSETQ.

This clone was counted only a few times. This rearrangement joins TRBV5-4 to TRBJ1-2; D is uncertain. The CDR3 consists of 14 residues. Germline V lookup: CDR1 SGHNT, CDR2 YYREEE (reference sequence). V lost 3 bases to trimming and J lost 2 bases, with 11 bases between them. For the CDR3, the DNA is TGTGCCAGCAGCTCGAAGGGCCTAAACTATGGCTACACCTTC. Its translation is CASSSKGLNYGYTF.